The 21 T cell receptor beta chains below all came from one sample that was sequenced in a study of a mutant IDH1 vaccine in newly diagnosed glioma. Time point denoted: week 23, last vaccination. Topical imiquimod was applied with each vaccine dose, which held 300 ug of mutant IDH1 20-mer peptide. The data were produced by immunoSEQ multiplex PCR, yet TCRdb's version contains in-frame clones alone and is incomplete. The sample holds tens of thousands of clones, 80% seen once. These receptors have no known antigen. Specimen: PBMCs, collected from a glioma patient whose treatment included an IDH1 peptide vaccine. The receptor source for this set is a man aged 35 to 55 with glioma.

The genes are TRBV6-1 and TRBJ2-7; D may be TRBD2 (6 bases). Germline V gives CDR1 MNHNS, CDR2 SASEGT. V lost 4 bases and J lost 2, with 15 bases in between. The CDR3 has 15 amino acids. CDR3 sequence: CASSGGRGIPYEQYF. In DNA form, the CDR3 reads TGTGCCAGCAGTGGGGGTCGCGGGATACCCTACGAGCAGTACTTC.

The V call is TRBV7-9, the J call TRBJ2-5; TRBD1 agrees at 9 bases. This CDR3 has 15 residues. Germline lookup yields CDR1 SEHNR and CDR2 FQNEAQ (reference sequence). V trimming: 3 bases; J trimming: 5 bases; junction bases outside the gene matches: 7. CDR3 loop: CASSFYPGQGETQYF. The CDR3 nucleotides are TGTGCCAGCAGCTTCTACCCGGGACAGGGCGAGACCCAGTACTTC.

The chain's CDR3 is CASRQGEYQPQHF. CDR3 DNA sequence: TGTGCCAGCAGGCAGGGGGAGTATCAGCCCCAGCATTTT. This chain links TRBV6-5 with TRBJ1-5, with TRBD1 matching over 7 bases. After removal of 6 bases from V and 5 bases from J, the junction contained 4 bases not matched to a gene. The CDR3 extends over 13 amino acids. CDR1 MNHEY and CDR2 SVGAGI come from the germline V gene.

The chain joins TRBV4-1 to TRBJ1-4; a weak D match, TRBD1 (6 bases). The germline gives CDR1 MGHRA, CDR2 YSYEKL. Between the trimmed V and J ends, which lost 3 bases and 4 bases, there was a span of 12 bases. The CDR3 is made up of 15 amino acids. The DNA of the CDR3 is TGCGCCAGCAGCCAGAAGGACAGCTTTAATGAAAAACTGTTTTTT. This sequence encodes CASSQKDSFNEKLFF.

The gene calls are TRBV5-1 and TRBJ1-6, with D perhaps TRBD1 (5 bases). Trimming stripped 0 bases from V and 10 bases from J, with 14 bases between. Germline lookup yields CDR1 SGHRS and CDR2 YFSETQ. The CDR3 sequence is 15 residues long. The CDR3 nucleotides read TGCGCCAGCAGCTTGGACAGGCCATACTCGTCACCCCTCCACTTT. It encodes CASSLDRPYSSPLHF. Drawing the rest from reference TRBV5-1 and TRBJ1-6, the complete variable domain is KAGVTQTPRYLIKTRGQQVTLSCSPISGHRSVSWYQQTPGQGLQFLFEYFSETQRNKGNFPGRFSGRQFSNSRSEMNVSTLELGDSALYLCASSLDRPYSSPLHFGNGTRLTVT.

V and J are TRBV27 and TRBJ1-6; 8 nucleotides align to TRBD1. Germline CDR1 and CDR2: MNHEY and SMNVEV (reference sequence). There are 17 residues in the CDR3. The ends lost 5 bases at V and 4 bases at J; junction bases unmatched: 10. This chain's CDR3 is CASSLFGQGLYNSPLHF. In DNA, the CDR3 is TGTGCCAGCAGTCTCTTCGGACAGGGTCTGTATAATTCACCCCTCCACTTT.

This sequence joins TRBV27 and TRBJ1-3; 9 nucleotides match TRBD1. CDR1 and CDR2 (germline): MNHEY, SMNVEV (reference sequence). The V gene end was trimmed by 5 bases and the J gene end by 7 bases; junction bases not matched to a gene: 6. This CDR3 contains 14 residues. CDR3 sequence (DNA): TGTGCCAGCAGTCCCAGGACAGGGGTTAACACCATATATTTT. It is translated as CASSPRTGVNTIYF.

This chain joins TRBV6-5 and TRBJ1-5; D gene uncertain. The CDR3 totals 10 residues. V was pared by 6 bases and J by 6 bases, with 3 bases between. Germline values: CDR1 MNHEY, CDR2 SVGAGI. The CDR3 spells CASSLQPQHF. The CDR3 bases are TGTGCCAGCAGCCTTCAGCCCCAGCATTTT.

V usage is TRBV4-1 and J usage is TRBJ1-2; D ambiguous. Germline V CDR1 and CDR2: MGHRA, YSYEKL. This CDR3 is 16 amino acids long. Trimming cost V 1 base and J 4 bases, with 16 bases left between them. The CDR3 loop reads CASSQVEEGNTYGYTF. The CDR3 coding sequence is TGCGCCAGCAGCCAAGTGGAGGAGGGAAACACCTATGGCTACACCTTC.

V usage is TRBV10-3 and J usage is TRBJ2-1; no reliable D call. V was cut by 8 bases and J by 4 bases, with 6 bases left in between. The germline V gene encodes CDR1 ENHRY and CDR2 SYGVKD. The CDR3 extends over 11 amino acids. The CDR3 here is CAIRRYNEQFF. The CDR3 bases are TGTGCCATCCGTCGGTACAATGAGCAGTTCTTC.

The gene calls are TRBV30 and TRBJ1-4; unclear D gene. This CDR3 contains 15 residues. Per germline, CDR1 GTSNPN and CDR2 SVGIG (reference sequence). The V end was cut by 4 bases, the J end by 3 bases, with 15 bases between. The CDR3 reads CAWKKMRRANEKLFF. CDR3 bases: TGTGCCTGGAAGAAGATGAGGCGGGCTAATGAAAAACTGTTTTTT.

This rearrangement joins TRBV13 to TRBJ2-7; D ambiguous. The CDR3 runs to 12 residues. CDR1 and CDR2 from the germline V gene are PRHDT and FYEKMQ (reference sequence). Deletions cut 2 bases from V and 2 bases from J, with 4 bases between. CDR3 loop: CASSLRTYEQYF. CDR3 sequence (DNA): TGTGCCAGCAGCTTAAGGACCTACGAGCAGTACTTC. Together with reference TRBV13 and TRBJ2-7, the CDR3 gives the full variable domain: AAGVIQSPRHLIKEKRETATLKCYPIPRHDTVYWYQQGPGQDPQFLISFYEKMQSDKGSIPDRFSAQQFSDYHSELNMSSLELGDSALYFCASSLRTYEQYFGPGTRLTVT.

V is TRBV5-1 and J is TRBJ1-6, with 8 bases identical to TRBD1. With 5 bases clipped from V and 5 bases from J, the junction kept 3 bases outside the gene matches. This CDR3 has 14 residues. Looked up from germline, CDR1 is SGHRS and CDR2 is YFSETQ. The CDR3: CASSTGQDNSPLHF. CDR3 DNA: TGCGCCAGCAGTACGGGACAGGATAATTCACCCCTCCACTTT.

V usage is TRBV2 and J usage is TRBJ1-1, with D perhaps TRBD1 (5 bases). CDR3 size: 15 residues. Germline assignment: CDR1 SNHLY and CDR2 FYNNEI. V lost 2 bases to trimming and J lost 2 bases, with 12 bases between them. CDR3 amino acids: CASSERGIANTEAFF. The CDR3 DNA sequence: TGTGCCAGCAGTGAACGGGGGATTGCAAACACTGAAGCTTTCTTT. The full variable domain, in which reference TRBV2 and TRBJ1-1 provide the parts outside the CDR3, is EPEVTQTPSHQVTQMGQEVILRCVPISNHLYFYWYRQILGQKVEFLVSFYNNEISEKSEIFDDQFSVERPDGSNFTLKIRSTKLEDSAMYFCASSERGIANTEAFFGQGTRLTVV.

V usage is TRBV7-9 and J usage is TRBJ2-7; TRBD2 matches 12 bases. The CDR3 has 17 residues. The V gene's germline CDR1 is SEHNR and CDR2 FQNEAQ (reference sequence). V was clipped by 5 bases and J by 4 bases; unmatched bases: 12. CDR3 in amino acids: CASSTPPTSGGTYEQYF. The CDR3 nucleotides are TGTGCCAGCAGCACACCCCCGACTAGCGGGGGTACTTACGAGCAGTACTTC.

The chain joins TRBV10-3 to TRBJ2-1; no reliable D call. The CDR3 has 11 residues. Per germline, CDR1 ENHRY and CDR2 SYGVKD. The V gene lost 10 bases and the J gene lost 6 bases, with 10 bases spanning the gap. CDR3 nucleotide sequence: TGTGCCACCATGAGGACCAATGAGCAGTTCTTC. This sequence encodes CATMRTNEQFF.

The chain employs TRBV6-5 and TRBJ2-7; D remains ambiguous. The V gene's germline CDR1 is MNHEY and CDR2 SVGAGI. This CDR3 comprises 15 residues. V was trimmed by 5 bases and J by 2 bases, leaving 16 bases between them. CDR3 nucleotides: TGTGCCAGCAGTCCCACGGACCACGGCGCCTACGAGCAGTACTTC. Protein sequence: CASSPTDHGAYEQYF.

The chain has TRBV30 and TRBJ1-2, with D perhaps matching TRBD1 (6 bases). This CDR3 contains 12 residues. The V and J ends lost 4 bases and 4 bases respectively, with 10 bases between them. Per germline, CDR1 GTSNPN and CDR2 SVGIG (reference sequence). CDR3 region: CAWIGRGYGYTF. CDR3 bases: TGTGCCTGGATAGGCAGGGGCTATGGCTACACCTTC. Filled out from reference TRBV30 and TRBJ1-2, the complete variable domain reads SQTIHQWPATLVQPVGSPLSLECTVEGTSNPNLYWYRQAAGRGLQLLFYSVGIGQISSEVPQNLSASRPQDRQFILSSKKLLLSDSGFYLCAWIGRGYGYTFGSGTRLTVV.

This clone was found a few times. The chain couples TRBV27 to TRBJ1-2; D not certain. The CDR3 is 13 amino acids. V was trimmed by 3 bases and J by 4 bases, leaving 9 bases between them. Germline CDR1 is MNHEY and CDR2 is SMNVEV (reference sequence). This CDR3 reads CASSFGSTYGYTF. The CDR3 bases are TGTGCCAGCAGTTTTGGCAGCACCTATGGCTACACCTTC.

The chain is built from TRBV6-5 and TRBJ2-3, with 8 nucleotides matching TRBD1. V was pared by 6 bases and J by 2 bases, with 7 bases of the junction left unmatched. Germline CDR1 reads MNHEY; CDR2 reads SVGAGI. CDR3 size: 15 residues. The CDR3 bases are TGTGCCAGCAGGACGACAGGGGTCTTCACAGATACGCAGTATTTT. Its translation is CASRTTGVFTDTQYF.

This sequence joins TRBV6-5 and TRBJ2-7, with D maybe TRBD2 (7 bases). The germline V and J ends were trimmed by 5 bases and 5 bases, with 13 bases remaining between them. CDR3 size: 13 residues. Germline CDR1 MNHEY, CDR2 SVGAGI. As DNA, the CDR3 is TGTGCCAGCAGTCACGGGGGGCAACACGAGCAGTACTTC. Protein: CASSHGGQHEQYF.